This T cell receptor (beta chain) was documented in a study of blood T cell repertoires in COVID-19. As for the study in general: Sources were T cells, B-cell-depleted T cells, or PBMCs; the material itself was cDNA or gDNA.

Authors' analysis steps: Nucleated cell number was recorded as an estimate derived from reference gene primer amplification. TCRdb's table, derived via immunoSEQ multiplex PCR, lists solely in-frame clones and lacks some. That table is the source of V, J and clone size, and D and trimming were worked out from the DNA. The sample gives under 45,000 clones, roughly 85% of which show up once; approximately 4.6% is in the top ten. The CDR3 runs 14 residues. CDR1 and CDR2 from the germline V gene are KGHSH and LQKENI. V lost 3 bases to trimming and J lost 0 bases; unmatched junction nucleotides: 1. The rearrangement joins TRBV18 to TRBJ1-1, with TRBD1 identical over 7 bases. What was sequenced was peripheral blood. The TCR originated in a man aged 55 to 70 with acute or convalescent COVID-19. CDR3 amino acids: CASSPGQMNTEAFF. The CDR3 region has the DNA TGTGCCAGCTCACCGGGACAGATGAACACTGAAGCTTTCTTT. The variable domain in full, completed from reference TRBV18 and TRBJ1-1, reads NAGVMQNPRHLVRRRGQEARLRCSPMKGHSHVYWYRQLPEEGLKFMVYLQKENIIDESGMPKERFSAEFPKEGPSILRIQQVVRGDSAAYFCASSPGQMNTEAFFGQGTRLTVV.